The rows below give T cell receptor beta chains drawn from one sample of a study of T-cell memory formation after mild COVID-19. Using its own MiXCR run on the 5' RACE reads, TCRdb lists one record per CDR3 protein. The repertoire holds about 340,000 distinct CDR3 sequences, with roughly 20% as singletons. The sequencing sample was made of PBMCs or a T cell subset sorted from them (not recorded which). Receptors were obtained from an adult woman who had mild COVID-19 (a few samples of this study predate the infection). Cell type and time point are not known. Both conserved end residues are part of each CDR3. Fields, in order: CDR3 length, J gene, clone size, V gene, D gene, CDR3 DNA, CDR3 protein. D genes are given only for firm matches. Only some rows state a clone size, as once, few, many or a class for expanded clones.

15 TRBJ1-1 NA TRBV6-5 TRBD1 TGTGCCAGCAGATGGGGACAGGGTTCGAACACTGAAGCTTTCTTT CASRWGQGSNTEAFF
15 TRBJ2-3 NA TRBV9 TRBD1 TGTGCCAGCAGCGCCGGGACAGGCTTGCCAGATACGCAGTATTTT CASSAGTGLPDTQYF
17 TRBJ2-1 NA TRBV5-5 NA TGTGCCAGCAGCTTGGTAGGGCTGACCCACCTATACAATGAGCAGTTCTTC CASSLVGLTHLYNEQFF
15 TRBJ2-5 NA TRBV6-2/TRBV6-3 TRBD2 TGTGCCAGCAGTATACTAGCGGGAGGAAGAGAGACCCAGTACTTC CASSILAGGRETQYF
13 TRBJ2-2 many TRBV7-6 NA TGTGCCAGCAGCTTACCGGGGGCCGGGGAGCTGTTTTTT CASSLPGAGELFF
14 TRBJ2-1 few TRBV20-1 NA TGCAGTGCTAGGTTTACTAGCACACGGAATGAGCAGTTCTTC CSARFTSTRNEQFF
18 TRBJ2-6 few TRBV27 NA TGTGCCAGCAGTTTTTACGACAGGATGTACTCTGGGGCCAACGTCCTGACTTTC CASSFYDRMYSGANVLTF
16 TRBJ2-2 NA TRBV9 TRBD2 TGTGCCAGCAGCGCCAGGACTAGCGGGAACACCGGGGAGCTGTTTTTT CASSARTSGNTGELFF
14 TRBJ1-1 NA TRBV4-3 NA TGCGCCAGCAGCCAAGGACGGGGAAGGGCTGAAGCTTTCTTT CASSQGRGRAEAFF
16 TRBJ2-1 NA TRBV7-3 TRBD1 TGTGCCAGCAGCCCCCTCGGGGACAGGGCCTACAATGAGCAGTTCTTC CASSPLGDRAYNEQFF
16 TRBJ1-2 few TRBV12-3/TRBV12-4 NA TGTGCCAGCAGTTTACCCCCTGAAGGAGCTAACTATGGCTACACCTTC CASSLPPEGANYGYTF
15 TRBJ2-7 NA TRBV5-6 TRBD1 TGTGCCAGCAGCTTGCGGGGACAGGTCTCCTACGAGCAGTACTTC CASSLRGQVSYEQYF
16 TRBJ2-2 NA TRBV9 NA TGTGCCAGCAGCGTATGGGCGGGTCAGAACACCGGGGAGCTGTTTTTT CASSVWAGQNTGELFF
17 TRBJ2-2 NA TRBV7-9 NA TGTGCCAGCAGCCCCCCCGGGACCGATACGAACACCGGGGAGCTGTTTTTT CASSPPGTDTNTGELFF
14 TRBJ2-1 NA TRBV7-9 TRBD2 TGTGCCAGCAGCTCTAGCGGGAGTCGGAATGAGCAGTTCTTC CASSSSGSRNEQFF
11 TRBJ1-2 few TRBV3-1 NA TGTGCCAGCAGCCAAGATGTTAGTCTCAGCTGG CASSQDVSLSW
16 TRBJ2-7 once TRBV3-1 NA TGTGCCAGCAGCCAAGAATCCGGGACTGCACCCTACGAGCAGTACTTC CASSQESGTAPYEQYF
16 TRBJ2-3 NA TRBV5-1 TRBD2 TGCGCCAGCAGCTTGTCGGCTAGCGGGAGGGCCAATACGCAGTATTTT CASSLSASGRANTQYF
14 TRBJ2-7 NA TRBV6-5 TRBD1 TGTGCCAGCGGACCCGGGACAGGGAACCACGAGCAGTACTTC CASGPGTGNHEQYF
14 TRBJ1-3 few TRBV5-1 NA TGCGCCAGCAGCTTGGGGACGACGGGAAACACCATATATTTT CASSLGTTGNTIYF
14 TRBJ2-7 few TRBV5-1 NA TGCGCCAGCAGCTTGACGGCAGGGACCTACGAGCAGTACTTC CASSLTAGTYEQYF
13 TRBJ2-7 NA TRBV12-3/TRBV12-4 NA TGTGCCAGCAGTCGTCGACACAACTACGAGCAGTACTTC CASSRRHNYEQYF
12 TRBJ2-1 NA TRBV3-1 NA TGTGCCAGCAGGCAGCCGAGGAATGAGCAGTTCTTC CASRQPRNEQFF
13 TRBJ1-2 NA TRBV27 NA TGTGCCAGCAGTTTCGTAGAGTCTATGTGGAAAACCTTC CASSFVESMWKTF
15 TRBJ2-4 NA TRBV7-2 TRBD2 TGTGCCAGCAGATTAGCCGGGACTAGCGGGGTTTTTCAGTACTTC CASRLAGTSGVFQYF
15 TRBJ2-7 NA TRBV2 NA TGTGCCAGCAGAGAGCAGATGTGGGTGAGAGACGAGCAGTACTTC CASREQMWVRDEQYF
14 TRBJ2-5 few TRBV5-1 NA TGCGCCAGCAGCCCCGGTGGCCAGGGGGAGACCCAGTACTTC CASSPGGQGETQYF
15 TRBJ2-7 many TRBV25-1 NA TGTGCCAGCAGTGATCCCGGACAGACCACCTACGAGCAGTACTTC CASSDPGQTTYEQYF
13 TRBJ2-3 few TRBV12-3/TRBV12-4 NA TGTGCCAGCAAACCCCCTAGCACAGATACGCAGTATTTT CASKPPSTDTQYF
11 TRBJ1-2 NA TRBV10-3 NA TGTGCCATCAGGGCGTCGGGGGGCTACACCTTC CAIRASGGYTF
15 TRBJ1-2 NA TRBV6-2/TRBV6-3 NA TGTGCCAGCAGTTATGTGGTGGACACCGTCTATGGCTACACCTTC CASSYVVDTVYGYTF
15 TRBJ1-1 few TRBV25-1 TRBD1 TGTGCCAGCAGTGAACCCAGGGGGCTTGGCACTGAAGCTTTCTTT CASSEPRGLGTEAFF
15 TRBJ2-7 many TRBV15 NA TGTGCCACCAGCAGAGATTCGGCAGGTGCCTACGAGCAGTACTTC CATSRDSAGAYEQYF
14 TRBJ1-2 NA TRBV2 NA TGTGCCAGCGCCAACCAGCAGACACAGGGAGGCTACACCTTC CASANQQTQGGYTF
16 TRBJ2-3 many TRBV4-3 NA TGCGCCAGCAGCCATGCCCATCTAGGGCCGGCAGATACGCAGTATTTT CASSHAHLGPADTQYF
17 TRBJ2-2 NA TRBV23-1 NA TGCGCCAGCAGTCAATTGCGGGGCAGGGCGAACACCGGGGAGCTGTTTTTT CASSQLRGRANTGELFF
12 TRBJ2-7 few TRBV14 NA TGTGCCAGCAGCCAAACGTCCTCGGTGCAGTACTTC CASSQTSSVQYF
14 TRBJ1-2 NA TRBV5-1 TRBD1 TGCGCCAGCAGCTTATTACAGGGGGACTATGGCTACACCTTC CASSLLQGDYGYTF
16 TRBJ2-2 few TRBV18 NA TGTGCCAGCTCCCATCGCGTCGGGTCTTACACCGGGGAGCTGTTTTTT CASSHRVGSYTGELFF
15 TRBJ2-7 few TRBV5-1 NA TGCGCCAGCAGCTTGTCCCCAGGTGGGCACTACGAGCAGTACTTC CASSLSPGGHYEQYF
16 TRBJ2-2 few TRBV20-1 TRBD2 TGCAGTGCCCCCCCTGGGACTAGCGGGGGAATCGGGGAGCTGTTTTTT CSAPPGTSGGIGELFF
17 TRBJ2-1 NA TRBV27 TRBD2 TGTGCCAGCAGTTTTTCACTAGCGGTCCTACCCTACAATGAGCAGTTCTTC CASSFSLAVLPYNEQFF
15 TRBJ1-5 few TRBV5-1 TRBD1 TGCGCCAGCAGCTTGACGACAGGGTTGAATCAGCCCCAGCATTTT CASSLTTGLNQPQHF
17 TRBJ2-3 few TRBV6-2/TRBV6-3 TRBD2 TGTGCCAGCAGATCGACGACTAGCGGGAGAAGGAGAGATACGCAGTATTTT CASRSTTSGRRRDTQYF
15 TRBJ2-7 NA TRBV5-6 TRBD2 TGTGCCAGCAGCTCGGGACTAGCGGCACACTACGAGCAGTACTTC CASSSGLAAHYEQYF
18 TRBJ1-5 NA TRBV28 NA TGTGCCAGCAGTGAAGGGGGGACGAGGCTGTTTAGCAATCAGCCCCAGCATTTT CASSEGGTRLFSNQPQHF